This T cell receptor (beta chain) emerged from a study of vaccination effects on CD4 cells after COVID-19. The wider study: Samples collected post-vaccine were obtained a median of 72 days after the second dose.

Peptide-pool stimulation followed by sequencing identified expanded antigen-specific CD4+ clonotypes in the ViraFEST assay. Culture lasted around eleven days before CD4+ T cell isolation. Vaccination of participants consisted of two doses of either the BNT162b2 or mRNA-1273 vaccine. Vaccine recipients lacked prior SARS-CoV-2 infection and had negative nucleocapsid antibodies. Approximately 2 million PBMC were placed in each well, which was supplemented with 10 IU/ml IL-2 and roughly 10 ug/ml peptides. Per the germline V gene, CDR1 is MNHEY and CDR2 is SVGAGI. CDR3 length equals 13 residues. V shed 7 bases and J shed 2 bases, with 11 bases lying between them. Sequencing was performed with immunoSEQ multiplex PCR; in TCRdb, only in-frame clones are kept and a portion is missing. The data hold around 81,000 clones, with around four fifths observed a single time. Findings and caveats of the study: The study had few convalescent patients and no early post-infection timepoints.

Details on this clone: What it recognizes is unknown.

This clonotype originated in a human donor who received a COVID-19 vaccine. Sequenced here: CD4+ T cells from PBMCs cultured with HCoV-OC43 spike peptides, sampled after COVID-19 vaccination. Subset: HCoV-OC43 spike overlapping peptide pool stimulation. The chain joins TRBV6-5 to TRBJ1-2, with D perhaps matching TRBD1 (5 bases). CDR3 protein: CASKEGPNYGYTF. The CDR3 DNA follows: TGTGCCAGCAAGGAGGGACCCAACTATGGCTACACCTTC.